The next 24 T cell receptor beta chains were all read from a single sample in a study of T cells in narcolepsy. Sequencing used immunoSEQ multiplex PCR; TCRdb keeps in-frame clones, though not all of them. Of some 34,000 clones in the sample, more than 75% are singletons; the top ten hold 2% to 2.5%. Sequenced material: memory (CD45RA-) CD4+ T cells from blood. These receptors were obtained from a human donor in good health.

The rearrangement joins TRBV29-1 to TRBJ2-6; 7 bases line up with TRBD1. The CDR3 has 13 residues. CDR1 and CDR2 (germline): SQVTM, ANQGSEA. V dropped 8 bases and J dropped 4; count of bases not matched to a gene: 5. CDR3 coding DNA: TGCAGCATAACAGGGGTCGGGGCCAACGTCCTGACTTTC. This codes for CSITGVGANVLTF.

The chain carries TRBV11-3 and TRBJ1-1; D not resolved. The germline CDR1 and CDR2 sequences are SGHNT and YENEEA. This CDR3 has 16 residues. The V end lost 5 bases, the J end lost 2 bases, and 18 bases lay between the germline ends. CDR3: CASSPRGRAGNTEAFF. CDR3 DNA: TGTGCCAGCAGCCCCCGGGGAAGGGCGGGTAACACTGAAGCTTTCTTT.

This chain connects TRBV11-2 to TRBJ2-5, with 7 bases that match TRBD1. In germline, CDR1 is SGHAT, CDR2 FQNNGV. V was clipped by 5 bases and J by 2 bases; unmatched bases: 11. CDR3 length equals 16 residues. For the CDR3, the DNA is TGTGCCAGCAGCCTTATACAGGGGTCAGAGCAAGAGACCCAGTACTTC. Its translation: CASSLIQGSEQETQYF.

The gene calls are TRBV6-5 and TRBJ2-1; 10 bases map to TRBD1. CDR1 is MNHEY, CDR2 SVGAGI, per germline. This CDR3 is 14 amino acids long. The ends lost 6 bases at V and 7 bases at J; junction bases unmatched: 6. The CDR3 protein is CASSTDRGGNEQFF. The CDR3 DNA reads as TGTGCCAGCAGCACGGACAGGGGGGGGAATGAGCAGTTCTTC.

This chain connects TRBV9 to TRBJ2-7; 7 bases line up with TRBD1. Germline-derived CDR1 and CDR2 are SGDLS and YYNGEE. The CDR3 has 16 residues. The V gene end was trimmed by 5 bases and the J gene end by 0 bases; junction bases not matched to a gene: 11. DNA for the CDR3: TGTGCCAGCAGACCCGCCAGGGGGTGGGCCTCCTACGAGCAGTACTTC. Its protein product is CASRPARGWASYEQYF. Looking up the rest from reference TRBV9 and TRBJ2-7 gives the full variable domain: DSGVTQTPKHLITATGQRVTLRCSPRSGDLSVYWYQQSLDQGLQFLIQYYNGEERAKGNILERFSAQQFPDLHSELNLSSLELGDSALYFCASRPARGWASYEQYFGPGTRLTVT.

V and J are TRBV18 and TRBJ2-5; D gene uncertain. Germline-derived CDR1 and CDR2 are KGHSH and LQKENI. CDR3 length: 12 residues. The germline V and J ends were trimmed by 2 bases and 5 bases, with 6 bases remaining between them. The CDR3 here is CASSPYMETQYF. The DNA of the CDR3 is TGTGCCAGCTCACCATACATGGAGACCCAGTACTTC.

The chain employs TRBV18 and TRBJ2-2; 8 bases fit TRBD1. V was pared by 4 bases and J by 7 bases, with 5 bases of the junction left unmatched. CDR3 size: 14 residues. From germline, CDR1 is KGHSH and CDR2 LQKENI. CDR3 residues: CASSRGQGLGELFF. The CDR3 region has the DNA TGTGCCAGCTCACGCGGACAGGGTCTCGGGGAGCTGTTTTTT.

V and J are TRBV9 and TRBJ1-1; D gene uncertain. Trimming took 0 bases from V and 4 from J, leaving 7 bases between them. Germline CDR1 reads SGDLS; CDR2 reads YYNGEE. This CDR3 spans 13 amino acids. The CDR3 sequence is CASSVGVSTEAFF. CDR3 sequence (DNA): TGTGCCAGCAGCGTAGGGGTGTCCACTGAAGCTTTCTTT.

Only one count was recorded for this clone. V is TRBV7-9 and J is TRBJ1-2, with a weak D call TRBD1 (6 bases). The germline CDR1 and CDR2 sequences are SEHNR and FQNEAQ (reference sequence). Trimming pared 5 bases from V and 8 bases from J, leaving 24 bases between. The CDR3 sequence is 16 residues long. The CDR3: CASSRSATGKGHGYTF. The DNA of the CDR3 is TGTGCCAGCAGCCGGTCAGCCACAGGGAAGGGCCACGGCTACACCTTC.

This chain connects TRBV18 to TRBJ2-7; D possibly corresponds to TRBD1 (5 bases). CDR1 is KGHSH, CDR2 LQKENI, per germline. Trimming removed 1 base at V and 6 bases at J, with 16 bases between. The length of the CDR3 is 15 residues. The CDR3 sequence is CASSPLAQVEAEQYF. The CDR3, as DNA: TGTGCCAGCTCACCACTAGCACAGGTCGAAGCCGAGCAGTACTTC.

The genes are TRBV30 and TRBJ2-7; possible D gene TRBD1, 6 bases. V dropped 1 base and J dropped 3 bases, with 16 bases sitting between them. The germline gives CDR1 GTSNPN, CDR2 SVGIG (reference sequence). The CDR3 contains 15 residues. CDR3 DNA: TGTGCCTGGAGTGCCCCAGGACAGACACTCTACGAGCAGTACTTC. It specifies CAWSAPGQTLYEQYF.

This chain joins TRBV7-9 and TRBJ1-3, with no clear D. Germline V gene data show CDR1 as SEHNR and CDR2 as FQNEAQ (reference sequence). V shed 5 bases and J shed 0 bases, with 8 bases lying between them. The CDR3 extends over 14 amino acids. The CDR3 region is CASSLQFSGNTIYF. In nucleotides, the CDR3 is TGTGCCAGCAGCCTCCAGTTCTCTGGAAACACCATATATTTT.

In its sample, this clone was seen once. This chain connects TRBV6-6 to TRBJ2-5, with unresolved D. TRBJ2-7 matches the DNA end more closely, so the J call is doubtful. Germline assignment: CDR1 MNHNY and CDR2 SVGAGI (reference sequence). The CDR3 has 13 amino acids. CDR3 loop: CASRMEVTGEQYF. CDR3 nucleotide sequence: TGTGCCAGCAGAATGGAAGTAACGGGCGAGCAGTACTTC.

This clone was seen once. The gene calls are TRBV13 and TRBJ1-1; D is possibly TRBD1 (5 bases). The germline V gene has CDR1 PRHDT and CDR2 FYEKMQ (reference sequence). V was pared by 5 bases and J by 5 bases, with 15 bases between. The CDR3 is made up of 14 amino acids. CDR3 protein: CASSRPRVRTEAFF. The CDR3 DNA is TGTGCCAGCAGCCGACCCAGGGTGAGGACTGAAGCTTTCTTT.

The gene calls are TRBV12-2 and TRBJ1-4. TRBV12-2 is reported as a pseudogene. CDR3 length: 15 residues. CDR3 coding DNA: TGTGCAAGTCGCTTAGTAGTTCTAGGGCACGAAAAACTGTTTTTT. Its translation: CASRLVVLGHEKLFF.

The gene calls are TRBV5-4 and TRBJ1-6; D remains ambiguous. CDR1 is SGHNT and CDR2 is YYREEE in the germline V gene (reference sequence). The CDR3 is made up of 12 amino acids. With 5 bases removed from V and 11 bases from J, the gap between germline ends came to 11 bases. CDR3 in amino acids: CASSSDVPPLHF. The CDR3 DNA reads as TGTGCCAGCAGTAGCGACGTCCCACCCCTCCACTTT.

This chain links TRBV7-9 with TRBJ2-5; weak D call: TRBD1 (5 bases). V dropped 5 bases and J dropped 1 base, with 11 bases sitting between them. The CDR3 spans 14 residues. Germline assignment: CDR1 SEHNR and CDR2 FQNEAQ (reference sequence). CDR3 residues: CASSPRRAQETQYF. The CDR3 bases are TGTGCCAGCAGCCCTCGCAGGGCCCAAGAGACCCAGTACTTC.

This chain connects TRBV5-6 to TRBJ1-2; D is possibly TRBD1 (5 bases). This CDR3 region has 14 residues. The V end lost 4 bases, the J end lost 5 bases, and 15 bases lay between the germline ends. Germline CDR1 and CDR2: SGHDT and YYEEEE. CDR3 DNA: TGTGCCAGCAGCCAATACCGGGGGAGTTATGGCTACACCTTC. Amino acids: CASSQYRGSYGYTF.

This sequence joins TRBV28 and TRBJ1-1, with D possibly being TRBD1 (6 bases). The CDR3 is 15 amino acids. Germline V lookup: CDR1 MDHEN, CDR2 SYDVKM. V was trimmed by 3 bases and J by 1 base, leaving 12 bases between them. This chain's CDR3 is CASSFSGASNTEAFF. Here the CDR3 DNA reads TGTGCCAGCAGTTTTTCAGGGGCCTCGAACACTGAAGCTTTCTTT.

The V call is TRBV9, the J call TRBJ1-5; D call uncertain. Germline CDR1 reads SGDLS; CDR2 reads YYNGEE. Trimming removed 3 bases from V and 4 bases from J, with 11 bases in between. The CDR3 spans 14 residues. CDR3 sequence (DNA): TGTGCCAGCAGCGCAGGACGGCAGAATCAGCCCCAGCATTTT. Translating gives CASSAGRQNQPQHF.

The J gene is TRBJ1-1, the V gene TRBV30; D is unclear. The CDR3 is 13 amino acids. Germline V gene lookup returns CDR1 GTSNPN and CDR2 SVGIG (reference sequence). Trimming took off 4 bases at V and 4 bases at J, with 13 bases between the two ends. CDR3 coding DNA: TGTGCCTGGACGTGGCATGAGGGCACTGAAGCTTTCTTT. Translation: CAWTWHEGTEAFF.

Here the CDR3 reads CASSSVSSRFMNTEAFF. In DNA, the CDR3 is TGTGCCAGCAGCTCGGTCTCTTCACGGTTCATGAACACTGAAGCTTTCTTT. The gene calls are TRBV5-4 and TRBJ1-1; D gene uncertain. The V end was cut by 3 bases, the J end by 0 bases, with 18 bases between. Germline V gene lookup returns CDR1 SGHNT and CDR2 YYREEE (reference sequence). There are 17 residues in the CDR3.

This clone was observed a few times. The chain combines TRBV5-4 with TRBJ1-1; D ambiguous. CDR3 length: 18 amino acids. CDR1 is SGHNT and CDR2 is YYREEE in the germline V gene (reference sequence). V shed 0 bases and J shed 0 bases, with 18 bases lying between them. The CDR3 DNA follows: TGTGCCAGCAGCTTGGCCACGGCAAGGGCCGTTATGAACACTGAAGCTTTCTTT. Its translation is CASSLATARAVMNTEAFF.

About this clone: Relative to the germline gene, one junction end is altered; a read error may explain this. This chain uses TRBV6-4 with TRBJ1-6; tentatively, D is TRBD1 (5 bases). Germline V gene data show CDR1 as MRHNA and CDR2 as SNTAGT. There are 14 residues in the CDR3. The CDR3: CARSGARVRSPLHF. The CDR3 coding sequence is TGTGCCAGGAGTGGGGCTAGGGTACGATCACCCCTCCACTTT.